These 15 T cell receptor beta chains were sequenced from one sample in a study of blood T cell repertoires in COVID-19. TCRdb's table, derived via immunoSEQ multiplex PCR, lists solely in-frame clones and lacks some. This table holds around 330,000 clones, approximately 91% found once. The sequenced material came from PBMCs or T cells enriched from blood (not recorded which). These receptors all come from a man aged 55 to 70 who had recovered from COVID-19.

The rearrangement uses TRBV27 and TRBJ1-2, with 8 bases aligning to TRBD1. The CDR3 contains 17 residues. The germline V gene has CDR1 MNHEY and CDR2 SMNVEV (reference sequence). V dropped 3 bases and J dropped 4; count of bases not matched to a gene: 13. In nucleotides, the CDR3 is TGTGCCAGCAGTTTGGGTGGCGCAGGGGGCCCCATCTATGGCTACACCTTC. Amino acid sequence: CASSLGGAGGPIYGYTF.

The chain employs TRBV27 and TRBJ2-2; 15 bases align to TRBD2. The CDR3 extends over 18 amino acids. V was clipped by 5 bases and J by 2 bases; unmatched bases: 6. In germline, CDR1 is MNHEY, CDR2 SMNVEV (reference sequence). The CDR3 region has the DNA TGTGCCAGCAGTCAGGGACTAGCGGGAGGTTTAAACACCGGGGAGCTGTTTTTT. As protein: CASSQGLAGGLNTGELFF.

The V gene is TRBV18, the J gene TRBJ2-3, with D unclear. This CDR3 spans 16 amino acids. Germline values: CDR1 KGHSH, CDR2 LQKENI. The ends were cut back, 2 bases at V and 1 base at J, with 13 bases in the middle. This CDR3 is CASSPVKTQGTDTQYF. DNA of the CDR3: TGTGCCAGCTCACCAGTCAAGACCCAGGGCACAGATACGCAGTATTTT.

Note on this clone: Other DNA sequences in this sample translate to the same CDR3. The V and J genes are TRBV4-1 and TRBJ2-5; the D gene is possibly TRBD2 (6 bases). The germline V gene encodes CDR1 MGHRA and CDR2 YSYEKL. The V gene lost 1 base and the J gene lost 4 bases, with 10 bases spanning the gap. The CDR3 consists of 14 residues. Written as DNA, the CDR3 is TGCGCCAGCAGCCAAGTTGGAGGGGTAGAGACCCAGTACTTC. Translating gives CASSQVGGVETQYF.

The gene calls are TRBV2 and TRBJ2-2; 8 bases agree with TRBD1. CDR3 length: 15 residues. Germline-derived CDR1 and CDR2 are SNHLY and FYNNEI. Unmatched junction bases numbered 5, after V lost 8 bases and J lost 0 bases. DNA for the CDR3: TGTGCCAGCGTATCGGACAGGGCGAACACCGGGGAGCTGTTTTTT. Translation gives CASVSDRANTGELFF.

The chain links TRBV18 to TRBJ1-1; D is perhaps TRBD1 (6 bases). This CDR3 is built from 14 residues. Trimming shortened V by 2 bases and J by 6 bases, and 13 bases separated the two germline ends. Germline values: CDR1 KGHSH, CDR2 LQKENI. This CDR3 reads CASSPKQGWAEAFF. The DNA for the CDR3 is TGTGCCAGCTCACCAAAGCAGGGGTGGGCTGAAGCTTTCTTT.

This clone has a single count. V and J are TRBV18 and TRBJ1-5; D is undetermined. The length of the CDR3 is 13 residues. The V gene's germline CDR1 is KGHSH and CDR2 LQKENI. Trimming pared 3 bases from V and 9 bases from J, leaving 12 bases between. Here the CDR3 DNA reads TGTGCCAGCTCACCCGTGGGTGGCGGGCCCCAGCATTTT. Its translation: CASSPVGGGPQHF.

The chain is built from TRBV19 and TRBJ2-2; tentatively, D is TRBD2 (5 bases). Germline lookup yields CDR1 LNHDA and CDR2 SQIVND (reference sequence). V lost 7 bases and J 4 bases, leaving 19 bases between the germline ends. The CDR3 contains 16 residues. CDR3 coding DNA: TGTGCCAGTACCCGCAGGCGGGTTTCGGGCACCGGGGAGCTGTTTTTT. It translates to CASTRRRVSGTGELFF.

This chain uses TRBV28 with TRBJ1-1, with a weak D call TRBD1 (6 bases). This CDR3 contains 16 residues. V lost 10 bases, J lost 1 base, and 22 bases lay in between. Germline CDR1 is MDHEN and CDR2 is SYDVKM. The CDR3 loop is CATSSGSDSSNTEAFF. The CDR3 DNA follows: TGTGCCACCTCGTCGGGATCGGACAGCTCGAACACTGAAGCTTTCTTT.

This chain connects TRBV27 to TRBJ2-1; a possible D gene is TRBD2 (7 bases). Per germline, CDR1 MNHEY and CDR2 SMNVEV (reference sequence). V was clipped by 8 bases and J by 6 bases, with 17 bases between them. This CDR3 is 14 amino acids long. DNA for the CDR3: TGTGCCAGCCTAGGGGGGAGGGGAATCAATGAGCAGTTCTTC. Translated, it gives CASLGGRGINEQFF.

This clone showed up just once. The chain has TRBV20-1 and TRBJ1-5; D is unresolved. Germline loops: CDR1 DFQATT, CDR2 SNEGSKA (reference sequence). V lost 3 bases and J 5 bases, leaving 11 bases between the germline ends. CDR3 length equals 13 residues. CDR3 amino acids: CSASQGRDQPQHF. CDR3 coding DNA: TGCAGTGCTAGTCAAGGGAGAGATCAGCCCCAGCATTTT.

This clone was detected once. V is TRBV4-2 and J is TRBJ1-1; D might be TRBD1 (6 bases). The CDR3 is 20 amino acids. The V and J ends lost 0 bases and 1 base respectively, with 24 bases between them. Germline V gene data show CDR1 as LGHNA and CDR2 as YNFKEQ. The CDR3: CASSQDPRRGWSEKNTEAFF. The CDR3, as DNA: TGTGCCAGCAGCCAAGATCCTCGCAGGGGATGGTCAGAAAAGAACACTGAAGCTTTCTTT.

The genes are TRBV6-5 and TRBJ2-7; D is unclear. CDR3 size: 13 residues. The ends were cut back, 7 bases at V and 3 bases at J, with 13 bases in the middle. Germline CDR1 and CDR2: MNHEY and SVGAGI. In DNA, the CDR3 is TGTGCCAGCACCAACCCAAACAGCTACGAGCAGTACTTC. It is translated as CASTNPNSYEQYF.

V and J are TRBV3-1 (or the pseudogene TRBV3-2) and TRBJ2-4; 8 nucleotides align to TRBD1. J was trimmed by 5 bases and V by 7 bases; bases with no gene match: 13. CDR1 is LGHDT, CDR2 YNNKEL, per germline (reference sequence). This CDR3 has 16 amino acids. CDR3 in amino acids: CASITYRDRIENIQYF. The CDR3 DNA follows: TGTGCCAGCATTACATATAGGGACAGGATTGAAAACATTCAGTACTTC.

The chain carries TRBV18 and TRBJ2-7; 7 nucleotides match TRBD1. The V gene end was trimmed by 6 bases and the J gene end by 4 bases; junction bases not matched to a gene: 9. Per germline, CDR1 KGHSH and CDR2 LQKENI. The CDR3 has 14 residues. CDR3 region: CASSTLDRSYEQYF. CDR3 nucleotides: TGTGCCAGCTCTACGCTGGACAGGAGTTACGAGCAGTACTTC.